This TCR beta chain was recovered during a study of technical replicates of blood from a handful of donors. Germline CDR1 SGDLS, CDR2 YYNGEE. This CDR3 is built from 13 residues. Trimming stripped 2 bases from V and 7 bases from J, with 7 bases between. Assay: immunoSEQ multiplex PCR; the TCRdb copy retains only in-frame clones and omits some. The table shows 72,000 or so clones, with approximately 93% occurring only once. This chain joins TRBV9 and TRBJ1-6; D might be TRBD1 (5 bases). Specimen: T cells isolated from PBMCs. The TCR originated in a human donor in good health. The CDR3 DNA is TGTGCCAGCAGCGTTGGGGGGAATTCACCCCTCCACTTT. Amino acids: CASSVGGNSPLHF.